Listed here is a single T cell receptor beta chain. Its antigen is unknown. The data were taken from a study of breast tumors, draining lymph nodes, adjacent tissues. Samples came from axillary lymph nodes draining the breast cancer. CDR3 length equals 14 residues. Germline loops: CDR1 DFQATT, CDR2 SNEGSKA (reference sequence). V shed 0 bases and J 7 bases; nucleotides not matched to a gene: 6. Regarding the study as a whole: Luminal-like breast cancer showed significantly greater tumor-nontumor repertoire similarity than basal-like breast cancer did. Data fit most tumor T cells coming from lymph node, expanding in tumor. That most tumor T cells come from lymph nodes remained unproven.

One entry per CDR3 protein, called by TCRdb with MiXCR from the multiplex PCR reads. The profile shows 150,000 to 200,000 distinct CDR3 sequences, 30% to 35% of them singletons. Sequencing was done on a sample of axillary lymph node tissue. This clonotype was sampled from a female donor with breast cancer. Some clones in this sample may be carry-over from other donors' samples. The gene calls are TRBV20-1 and TRBJ1-3; 7 nucleotides agree with TRBD1. This CDR3 is CSARDTRGLNTIYF. DNA of the CDR3: TGCAGTGCTAGAGATACAAGGGGGCTCAACACCATATATTTT.